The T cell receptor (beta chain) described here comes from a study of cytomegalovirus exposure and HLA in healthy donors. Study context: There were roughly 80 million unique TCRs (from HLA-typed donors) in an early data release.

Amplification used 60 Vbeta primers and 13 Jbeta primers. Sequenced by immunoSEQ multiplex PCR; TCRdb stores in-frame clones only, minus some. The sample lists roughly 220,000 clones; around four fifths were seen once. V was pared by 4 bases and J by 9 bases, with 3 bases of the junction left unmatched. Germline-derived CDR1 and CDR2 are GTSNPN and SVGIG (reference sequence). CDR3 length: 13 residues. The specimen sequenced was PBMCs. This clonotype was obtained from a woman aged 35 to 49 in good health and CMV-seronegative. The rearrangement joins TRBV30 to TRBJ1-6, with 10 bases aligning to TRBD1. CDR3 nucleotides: TGTGCCTGGACGGGACAGGGGACTTCACCCCTCCACTTT. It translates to CAWTGQGTSPLHF.